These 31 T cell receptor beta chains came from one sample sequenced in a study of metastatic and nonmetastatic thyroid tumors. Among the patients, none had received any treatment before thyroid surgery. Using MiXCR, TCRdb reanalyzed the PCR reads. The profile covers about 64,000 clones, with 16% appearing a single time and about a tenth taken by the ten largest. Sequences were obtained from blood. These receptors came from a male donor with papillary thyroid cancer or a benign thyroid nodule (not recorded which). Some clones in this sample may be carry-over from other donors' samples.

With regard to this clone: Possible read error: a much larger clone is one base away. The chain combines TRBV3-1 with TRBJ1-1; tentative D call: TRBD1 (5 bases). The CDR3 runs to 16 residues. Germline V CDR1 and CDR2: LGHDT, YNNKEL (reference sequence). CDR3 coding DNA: TGTGCCAGCAGCCAATCAATGACAGCGATGAACGCTGAAGCTTTCTTT. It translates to CASSQSMTAMNAEAFF.

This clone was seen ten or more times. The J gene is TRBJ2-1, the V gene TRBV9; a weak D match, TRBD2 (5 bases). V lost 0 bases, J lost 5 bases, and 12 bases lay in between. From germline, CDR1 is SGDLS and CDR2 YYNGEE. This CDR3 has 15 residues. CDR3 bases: TGTGCCAGCAGCGTAGGAGTTAGCGAAAACAATGAGCAGTTCTTC. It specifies CASSVGVSENNEQFF.

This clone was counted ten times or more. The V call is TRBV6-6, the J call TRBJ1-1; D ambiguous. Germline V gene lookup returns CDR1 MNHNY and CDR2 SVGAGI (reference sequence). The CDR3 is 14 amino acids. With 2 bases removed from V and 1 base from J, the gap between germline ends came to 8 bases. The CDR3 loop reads CASSYGLSNTEAFF. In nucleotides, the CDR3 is TGTGCCAGCAGTTACGGTCTTTCGAACACTGAAGCTTTCTTT.

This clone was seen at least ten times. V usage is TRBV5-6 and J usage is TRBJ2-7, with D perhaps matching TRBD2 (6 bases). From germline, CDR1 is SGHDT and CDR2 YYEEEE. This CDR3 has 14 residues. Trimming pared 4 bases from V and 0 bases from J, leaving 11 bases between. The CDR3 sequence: CASSRDSSSYEQYF. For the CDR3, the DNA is TGTGCCAGCAGCCGGGACTCCAGCTCCTACGAGCAGTACTTC.

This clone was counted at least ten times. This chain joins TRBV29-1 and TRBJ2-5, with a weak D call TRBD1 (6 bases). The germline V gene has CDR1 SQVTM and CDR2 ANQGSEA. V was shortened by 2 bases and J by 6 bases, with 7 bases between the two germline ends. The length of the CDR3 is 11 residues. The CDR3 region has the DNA TGCAGCGTTGAACAGGGGAAGACCCAGTACTTC. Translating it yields CSVEQGKTQYF.

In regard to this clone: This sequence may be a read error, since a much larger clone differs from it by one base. The CDR3 loop reads CASSLALAPGQFF. In nucleotides, the CDR3 is TGTGCCAGCAGCTTGGCACTAGCCCCGGGGCAGTTCTTC. This chain joins TRBV5-4 and TRBJ2-1; tentatively, D is TRBD2 (6 bases). The CDR3 loop spans 13 amino acids. Germline-derived CDR1 and CDR2 are SGHNT and YYREEE (reference sequence). The germline V and J ends were trimmed by 0 bases and 12 bases, with 13 bases remaining between them.

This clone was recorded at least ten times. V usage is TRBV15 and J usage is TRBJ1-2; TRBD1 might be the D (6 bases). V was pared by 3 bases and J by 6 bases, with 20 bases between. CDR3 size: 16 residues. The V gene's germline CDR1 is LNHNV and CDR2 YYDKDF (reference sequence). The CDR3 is CATSRSGETGADGYTF. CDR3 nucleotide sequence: TGTGCCACCAGCAGGAGCGGGGAGACAGGAGCCGATGGCTACACCTTC.

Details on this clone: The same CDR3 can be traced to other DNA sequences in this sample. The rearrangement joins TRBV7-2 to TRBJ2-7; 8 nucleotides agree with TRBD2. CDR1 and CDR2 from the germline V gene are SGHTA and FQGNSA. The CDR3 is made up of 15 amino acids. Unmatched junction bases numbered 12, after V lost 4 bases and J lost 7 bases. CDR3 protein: CASSSGLAGGGEQYF. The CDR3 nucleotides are TGTGCCAGCAGCTCAGGACTAGCTGGGGGGGGTGAGCAGTACTTC.

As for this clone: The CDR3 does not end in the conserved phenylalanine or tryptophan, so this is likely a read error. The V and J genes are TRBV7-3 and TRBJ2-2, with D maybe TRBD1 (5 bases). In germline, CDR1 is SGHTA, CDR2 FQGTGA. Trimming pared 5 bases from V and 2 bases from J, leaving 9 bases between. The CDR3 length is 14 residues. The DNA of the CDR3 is TGTGCCAGCAGCCAGGACATAAACACCGGGGAGCTGTTTCTT. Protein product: CASSQDINTGELFL.

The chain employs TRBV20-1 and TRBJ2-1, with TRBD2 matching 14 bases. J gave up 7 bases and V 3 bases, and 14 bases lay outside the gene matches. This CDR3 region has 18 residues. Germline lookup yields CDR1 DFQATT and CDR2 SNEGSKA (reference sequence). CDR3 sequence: CSASGLAGGPNVFNEQFF. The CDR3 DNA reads TGCAGTGCTAGTGGACTAGCGGGGGGTCCGAATGTTTTTAATGAGCAGTTCTTC.

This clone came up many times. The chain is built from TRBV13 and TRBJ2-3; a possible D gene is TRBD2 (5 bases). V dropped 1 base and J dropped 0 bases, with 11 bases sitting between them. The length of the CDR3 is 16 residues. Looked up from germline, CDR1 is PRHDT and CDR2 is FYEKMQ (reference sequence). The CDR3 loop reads CASSLAGGWSTDTQYF. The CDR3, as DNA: TGTGCCAGCAGCTTAGCAGGAGGCTGGAGCACAGATACGCAGTATTTT.

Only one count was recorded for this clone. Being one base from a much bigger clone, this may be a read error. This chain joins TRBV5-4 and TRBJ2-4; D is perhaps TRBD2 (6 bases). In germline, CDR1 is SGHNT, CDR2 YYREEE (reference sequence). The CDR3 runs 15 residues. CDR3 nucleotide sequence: TGTGCCAGCAGCGCGGGATTTGGCAGCAAAAAGATTCAGTACTTC. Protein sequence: CASSAGFGSKKIQYF.

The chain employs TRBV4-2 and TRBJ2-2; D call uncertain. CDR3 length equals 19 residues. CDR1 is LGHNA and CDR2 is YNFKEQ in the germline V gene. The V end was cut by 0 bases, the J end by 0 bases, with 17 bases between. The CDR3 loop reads CASSQDVFGVTSNTGELFF. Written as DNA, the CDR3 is TGTGCCAGCAGCCAAGACGTGTTTGGGGTGACTTCGAACACCGGGGAGCTGTTTTTT.

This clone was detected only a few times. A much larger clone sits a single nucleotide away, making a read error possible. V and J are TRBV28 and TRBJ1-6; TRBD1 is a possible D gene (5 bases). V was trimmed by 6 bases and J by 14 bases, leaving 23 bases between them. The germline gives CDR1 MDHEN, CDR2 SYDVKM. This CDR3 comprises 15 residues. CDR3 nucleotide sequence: TGTGCCAGCAGAGGCTGGTTAATGGGGGGTTTGTCCCTCCACTTT. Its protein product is CASRGWLMGGLSLHF.

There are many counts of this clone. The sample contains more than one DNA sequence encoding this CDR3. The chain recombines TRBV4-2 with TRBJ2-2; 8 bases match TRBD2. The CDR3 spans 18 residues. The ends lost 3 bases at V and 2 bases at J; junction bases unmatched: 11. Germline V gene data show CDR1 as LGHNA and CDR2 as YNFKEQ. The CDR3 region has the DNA TGTGCCAGCAGCCACGAGAACGCGGGGGGTACCAACACCGGGGAGCTGTTTTTT. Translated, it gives CASSHENAGGTNTGELFF.

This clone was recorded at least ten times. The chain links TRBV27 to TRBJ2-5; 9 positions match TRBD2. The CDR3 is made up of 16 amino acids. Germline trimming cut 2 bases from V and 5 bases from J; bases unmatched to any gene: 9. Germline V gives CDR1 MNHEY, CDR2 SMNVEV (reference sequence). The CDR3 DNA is TGTGCCAGCAGTTTAACCCTAGCGGGGCGAGGGGAGACCCAGTACTTC. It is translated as CASSLTLAGRGETQYF.

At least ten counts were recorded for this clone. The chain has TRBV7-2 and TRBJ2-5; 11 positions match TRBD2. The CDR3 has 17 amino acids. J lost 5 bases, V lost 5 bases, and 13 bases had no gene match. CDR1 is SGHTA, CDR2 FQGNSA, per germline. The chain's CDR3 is CASSLVGGLADPETQYF. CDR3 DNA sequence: TGTGCCAGCAGCCTCGTAGGGGGACTAGCGGACCCCGAGACCCAGTACTTC.

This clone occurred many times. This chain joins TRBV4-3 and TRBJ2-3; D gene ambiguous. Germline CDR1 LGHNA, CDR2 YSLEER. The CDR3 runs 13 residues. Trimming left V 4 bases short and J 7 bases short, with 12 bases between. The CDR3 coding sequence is TGCGCCAGCAGCCTGTATCCTGGTTATACGCAGTATTTT. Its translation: CASSLYPGYTQYF.

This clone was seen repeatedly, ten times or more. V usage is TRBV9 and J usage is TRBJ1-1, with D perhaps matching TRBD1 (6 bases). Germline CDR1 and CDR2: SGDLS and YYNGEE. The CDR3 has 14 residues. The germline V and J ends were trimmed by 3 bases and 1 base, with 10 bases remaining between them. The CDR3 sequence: CASSEGGGNTEAFF. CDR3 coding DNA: TGTGCCAGCAGCGAAGGGGGGGGGAACACTGAAGCTTTCTTT.

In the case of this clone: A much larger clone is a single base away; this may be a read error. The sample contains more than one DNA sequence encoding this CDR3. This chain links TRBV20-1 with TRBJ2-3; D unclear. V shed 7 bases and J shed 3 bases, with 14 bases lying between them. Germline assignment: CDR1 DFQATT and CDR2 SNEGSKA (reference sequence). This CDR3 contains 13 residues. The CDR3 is CSGDLLLTDTQYF. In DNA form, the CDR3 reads TGCAGTGGTGACCTGCTGCTGACAGATACGCAGTATTTT.

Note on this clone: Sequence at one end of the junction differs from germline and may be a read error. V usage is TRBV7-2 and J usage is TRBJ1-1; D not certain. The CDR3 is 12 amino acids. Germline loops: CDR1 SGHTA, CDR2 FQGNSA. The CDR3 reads CASSPSGSESFF. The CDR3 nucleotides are TGTGCCAGCAGTCCAAGCGGGTCTGAATCTTTCTTT. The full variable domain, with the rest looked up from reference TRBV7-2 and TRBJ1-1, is GAGVSQSPSNKVTEKGKDVELRCDPISGHTALYWYRQSLGQGLEFLIYFQGNSAPDKSGLPSDRFSAERTGGSVSTLTIQRTQQEDSAVYLCASSPSGSESFFGQGTRLTVV.

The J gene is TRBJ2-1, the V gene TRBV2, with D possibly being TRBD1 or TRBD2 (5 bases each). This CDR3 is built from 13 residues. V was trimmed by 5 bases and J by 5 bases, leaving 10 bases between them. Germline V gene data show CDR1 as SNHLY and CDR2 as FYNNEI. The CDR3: CASSTGTDNEQFF. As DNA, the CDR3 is TGTGCCAGCAGTACCGGGACGGACAATGAGCAGTTCTTC.

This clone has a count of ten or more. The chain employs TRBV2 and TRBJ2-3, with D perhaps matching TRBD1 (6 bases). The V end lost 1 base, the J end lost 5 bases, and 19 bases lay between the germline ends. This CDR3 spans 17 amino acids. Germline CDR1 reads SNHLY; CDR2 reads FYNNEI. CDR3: CASSEGPPGVQEDTQYF. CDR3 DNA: TGTGCCAGCAGTGAAGGCCCCCCAGGGGTTCAGGAAGATACGCAGTATTTT.

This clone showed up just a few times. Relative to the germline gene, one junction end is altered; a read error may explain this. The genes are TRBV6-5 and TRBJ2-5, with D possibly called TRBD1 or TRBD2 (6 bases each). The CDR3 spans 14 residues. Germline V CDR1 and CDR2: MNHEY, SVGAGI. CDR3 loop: CASSIQGLQEAQYF. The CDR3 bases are TGTGCCAGCAGTATACAGGGACTCCAAGAGGCCCAGTACTTC.

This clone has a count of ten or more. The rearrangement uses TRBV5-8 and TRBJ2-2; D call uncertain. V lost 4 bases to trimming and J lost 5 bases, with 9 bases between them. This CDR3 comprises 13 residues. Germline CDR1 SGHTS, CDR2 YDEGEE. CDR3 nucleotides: TGTGCCAGCAGCCCAGGACGGACCGGGGAGCTGTTTTTT. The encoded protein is CASSPGRTGELFF.

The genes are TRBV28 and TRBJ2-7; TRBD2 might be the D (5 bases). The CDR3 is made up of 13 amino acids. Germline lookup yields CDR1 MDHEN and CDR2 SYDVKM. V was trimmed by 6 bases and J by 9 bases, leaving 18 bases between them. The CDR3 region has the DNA TGTGCCAGCAGCTTAGCGTTACAGTCAGGGCAGTACTTC. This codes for CASSLALQSGQYF.

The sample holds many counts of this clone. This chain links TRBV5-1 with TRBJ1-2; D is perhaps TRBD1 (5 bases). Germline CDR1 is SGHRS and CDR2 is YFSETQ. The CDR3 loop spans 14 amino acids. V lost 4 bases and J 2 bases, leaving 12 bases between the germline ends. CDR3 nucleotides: TGCGCCAGCAGCGCGCTAGGGACCAACTATGGCTACACCTTC. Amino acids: CASSALGTNYGYTF.

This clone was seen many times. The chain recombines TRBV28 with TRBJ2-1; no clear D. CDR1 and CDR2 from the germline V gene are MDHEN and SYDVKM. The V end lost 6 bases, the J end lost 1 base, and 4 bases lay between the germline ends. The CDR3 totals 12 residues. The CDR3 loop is CASRDSYNEQFF. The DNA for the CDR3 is TGTGCCAGCAGGGATTCCTACAATGAGCAGTTCTTC.

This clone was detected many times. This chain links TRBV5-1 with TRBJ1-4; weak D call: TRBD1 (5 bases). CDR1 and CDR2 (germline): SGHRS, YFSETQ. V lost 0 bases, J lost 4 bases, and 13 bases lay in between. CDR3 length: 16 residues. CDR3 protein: CASSLAVGQLNEKLFF. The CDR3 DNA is TGCGCCAGCAGCTTGGCCGTAGGACAACTTAATGAAAAACTGTTTTTT.

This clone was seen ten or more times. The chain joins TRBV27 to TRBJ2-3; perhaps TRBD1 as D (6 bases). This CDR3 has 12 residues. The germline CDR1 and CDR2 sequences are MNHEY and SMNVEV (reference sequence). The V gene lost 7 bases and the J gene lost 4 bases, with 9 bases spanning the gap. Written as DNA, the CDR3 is TGTGCCAGCACAGACAGGCCAGATACGCAGTATTTT. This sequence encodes CASTDRPDTQYF.

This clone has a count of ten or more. The CDR3 is CASSPTTGGRGQPQHF. The CDR3 coding sequence is TGTGCCAGCAGTCCTACGACAGGGGGCAGAGGTCAGCCCCAGCATTTT. The chain is built from TRBV27 and TRBJ1-5; 10 nucleotides match TRBD1. V lost 5 bases and J lost 6; bases outside the gene matches: 10. Looked up from germline, CDR1 is MNHEY and CDR2 is SMNVEV (reference sequence). This CDR3 spans 16 amino acids.